The entry that follows covers one TCR beta chain sequence. This clonotype was observed many times. Its antigen is not yet known. Per-base qualities were not stored, and no clone one base away is much larger. The library was produced with 5' RACE. The instrument was a NextSeq 500. The TCR library protocol attached a unique molecular identifier to each TCR cDNA molecule to allow correction of PCR and sequencing errors. As for how the authors treated the data: Decombinator tools were used for TCR identification, UMI-based error correction and CDR3 extraction. Expanded TCRs were defined as those above a frequency of 2 per 1,000, corresponding to the top 1% of the tumor frequency distribution. Expanded tumor TCRs statistically deemed absent (corrected P<0.05) from at least one tumor region were classed as regional, and all other expanded tumor TCRs were classed as ubiquitous. Each repertoire was subsampled 100 times to 5,000 TCRs, after which Renyi diversity was computed with the R vegan package. CDR3 similarity networks were built from amino acid triplet string-kernel similarity, connecting CDR3s with pairwise similarity above 0.82. TCRdb took the public reads, trimmed them with fastp at Q25, ran MiXCR for clone calling and kept in-frame beta chains. Here each entry gathers all rows of one CDR3 protein and keeps the most common genes and DNA. The V and J calls come from TCRdb's annotation, not from the publication. The sample table records around 2,500 distinct CDR3 sequences; 22% of these occur just once. The ten biggest clones cover roughly 25% of the sample.

This specimen belongs to a study of spatial heterogeneity in lung cancer (dated by TCRdb to between 2019 and 2020). Some background on the complete study: Beta-chain transcripts were consistently detected in greater numbers than alpha-chain transcripts, which likely reflects a higher abundance of beta-chain transcripts. Both alpha and beta chains were TCR-sequenced in samples taken at surgery, namely 220 tumor regions, around 70 matched nontumor lung samples and around 53 PBMC samples. In the raw uncorrected reads, each unique combination of TCR and UMI appeared more than ten times on average. In tumor regions, TCR transcript counts showed a strong correlation with a T cell transcriptional module score derived from matched bulk RNA-seq. In non-small cell lung cancer, the study made a quantitative comparison of TCR alpha and beta repertoires among multiple tumor regions, matched nontumor lung and blood. Nonsynonymous mutation counts, determined by whole-exome sequencing of tumor tissue, were related to TCR repertoire features. Results and caveats for the whole study, not just this receptor: Additional single-cell paired TCR alpha and beta sequencing was considered necessary to confirm, at a functional level, the hypothesis that regional TCRs recognize regional mutations. TCR-seq coverage of tumor T cells was estimated to be only approximately 7% for alpha chains and approximately 12% for beta chains. The count of ubiquitous expanded TCRs correlated with the count of ubiquitous nonsynonymous mutations, and the count of regional expanded TCRs correlated with the count of regional nonsynonymous mutations. The tumor nonsynonymous mutation count correlated with the number of expanded alpha and beta TCRs within the tumor.

The sample's time point label, in plain terms: sample taken at primary tumor resection. Samples were obtained from approximately 76 patients with early-stage, untreated non-small cell lung cancer from the lung TRACERx cohort. TCR sequencing used whole RNA extracted from tumor and nontumor lung tissue, or from cryopreserved PBMC samples, without cell sorting. Only patients for whom sufficient RNA was available from at least two tumor regions were selected for TCR sequencing. Before selection, tumor and adjacent nontumor lung specimens were reviewed by a lung pathologist. This receptor was taken from a male donor with early-stage non-small cell lung cancer. Sequenced material: lung tumor tissue, taken at surgery.

The DNA is TGTGCCAGCAGCCCCGGACAGGGGGCAACCGGGGAGCTGTTTTTT. Translation gives CASSPGQGATGELFF. The chain joins TRBV5-6 to TRBJ2-2, with 11 bases in between that match TRBD1. For CDR1 and CDR2, the germline V gene lists SGHDT and YYEEEE. The CDR3, from cysteine to phenylalanine, totals 15 residues. CDR3 DNA only is kept here, 45 bases in frame from base 1. Trimming accounts for 4 bases at V and 5 bases at J, while the number of junction bases matched to no gene is 4. Reference TRBV5-6 and TRBJ2-2 genes cover what lies past the CDR3, so the full variable domain is DAGVTQSPTHLIKTRGQQVTLRCSPKSGHDTVSWYQQALGQGPQFIFQYYEEEERQRGNFPDRFSGHQFPNYSSELNVNALLLGDSALYLCASSPGQGATGELFFGEGSRLTVL.